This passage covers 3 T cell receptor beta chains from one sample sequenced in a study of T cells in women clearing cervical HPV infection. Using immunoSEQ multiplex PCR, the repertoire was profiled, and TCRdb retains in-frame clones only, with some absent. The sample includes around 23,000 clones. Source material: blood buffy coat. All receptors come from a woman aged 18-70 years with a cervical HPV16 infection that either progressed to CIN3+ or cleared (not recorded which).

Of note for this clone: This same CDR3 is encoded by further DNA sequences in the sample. The CDR3 protein is CAIKGGGTEGYTF. CDR3 bases read: TGTGCCATCAAGGGGGGAGGGACAGAAGGC. The J gene is TRBJ1-2, the V gene TRBV10-3, with 7 bases aligning to TRBD1. The missing CDR3 end, 3 residues past where the read stops, is filled in from the germline J gene. The germline V gene has CDR1 ENHRY and CDR2 SYGVKD. CDR3 length: 13 residues.

The CDR3 sequence is CASRPPGGRYEQYF. The CDR3 DNA, read in part, is TGTGCCAGCCGGCCCCCGGGGGGCAGGTACGAG. The gene calls are TRBV6-2 or TRBV6-3 and TRBJ2-7, with a weak D call TRBD2 (7 bases). With the read ending 3 residues before the CDR3 end, the germline J gene is used to fill in that end. Germline V gene data show CDR1 as MNHEY and CDR2 as SVGEGT. Trimming removed 8 bases at V and 4 bases at J, with 18 bases between. The CDR3 is made up of 14 amino acids.

The CDR3 is CSASGLAGGLETQYF. The CDR3 DNA, read in part, is TGCAGTGCTAGTGGACTAGCGGGGGGGTTAGAGACG. The J gene is TRBJ2-3, the V gene TRBV20-1, with 15 bases that match TRBD2. The read comes to an end 3 residues before the CDR3 does, leaving the germline J gene to fill in the end. Germline CDR1 is DFQATT and CDR2 is SNEGSKA (reference sequence). The CDR3 spans 15 residues.